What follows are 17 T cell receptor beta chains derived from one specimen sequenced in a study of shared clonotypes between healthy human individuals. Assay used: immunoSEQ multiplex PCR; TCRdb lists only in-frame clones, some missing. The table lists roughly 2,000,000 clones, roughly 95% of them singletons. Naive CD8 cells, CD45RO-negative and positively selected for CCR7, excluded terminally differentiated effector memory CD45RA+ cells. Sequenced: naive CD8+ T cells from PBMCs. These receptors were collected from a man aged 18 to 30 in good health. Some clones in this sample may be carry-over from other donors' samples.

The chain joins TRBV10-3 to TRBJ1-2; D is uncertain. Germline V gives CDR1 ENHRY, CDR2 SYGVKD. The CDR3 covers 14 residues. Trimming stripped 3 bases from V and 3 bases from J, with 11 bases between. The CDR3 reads CAISELVWDYGYTF. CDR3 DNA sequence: TGTGCCATCAGTGAATTGGTGTGGGACTATGGCTACACCTTC.

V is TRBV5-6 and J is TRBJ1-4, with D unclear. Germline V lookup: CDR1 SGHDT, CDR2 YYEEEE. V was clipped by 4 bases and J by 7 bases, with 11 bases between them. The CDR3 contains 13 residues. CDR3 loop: CASSRNPGEKLFF. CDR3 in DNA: TGTGCCAGCAGCAGAAACCCCGGTGAAAAACTGTTTTTT.

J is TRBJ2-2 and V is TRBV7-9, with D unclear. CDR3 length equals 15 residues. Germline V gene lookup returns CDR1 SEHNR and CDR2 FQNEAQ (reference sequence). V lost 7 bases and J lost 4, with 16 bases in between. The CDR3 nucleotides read TGTGCCAGCACCTCCCCTGGGATTTTCACCGGGGAGCTGTTTTTT. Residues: CASTSPGIFTGELFF.

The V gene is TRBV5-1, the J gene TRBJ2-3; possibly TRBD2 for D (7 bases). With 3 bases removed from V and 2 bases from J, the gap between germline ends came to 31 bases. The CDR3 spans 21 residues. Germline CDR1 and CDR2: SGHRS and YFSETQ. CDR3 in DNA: TGCGCCAGCAGCTGGAGCCCGCAGCCGGGGGCAGGAGCGGGGCCCACAGATACGCAGTATTTT. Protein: CASSWSPQPGAGAGPTDTQYF.

The CDR3 protein is CASSEVEVLSNIQYF. The CDR3 nucleotides read TGTGCCAGCAGTGAAGTCGAGGTCCTCTCAAACATTCAGTACTTC. The chain uses TRBV2 and TRBJ2-4, with unresolved D. Deletions cut 1 base from V and 6 bases from J, with 13 bases between. This CDR3 comprises 15 residues. Germline-derived CDR1 and CDR2 are SNHLY and FYNNEI. The full variable domain, rest sourced from reference TRBV2 and TRBJ2-4, is EPEVTQTPSHQVTQMGQEVILRCVPISNHLYFYWYRQILGQKVEFLVSFYNNEISEKSEIFDDQFSVERPDGSNFTLKIRSTKLEDSAMYFCASSEVEVLSNIQYFGAGTRLSVL.

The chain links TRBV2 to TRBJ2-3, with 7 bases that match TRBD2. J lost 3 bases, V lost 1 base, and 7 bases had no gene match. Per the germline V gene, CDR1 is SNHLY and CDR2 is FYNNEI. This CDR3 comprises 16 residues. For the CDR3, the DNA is TGTGCCAGCAGTGAAGGCGGGAGAGTTGGTACAGATACGCAGTATTTT. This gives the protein CASSEGGRVGTDTQYF.

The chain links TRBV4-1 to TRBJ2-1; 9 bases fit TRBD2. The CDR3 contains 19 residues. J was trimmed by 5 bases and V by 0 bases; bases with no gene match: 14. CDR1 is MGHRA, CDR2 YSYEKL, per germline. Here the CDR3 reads CASSQDIRGGRARDNEQFF. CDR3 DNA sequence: TGCGCCAGCAGCCAAGATATTAGGGGCGGGAGGGCCAGGGACAATGAGCAGTTCTTC.

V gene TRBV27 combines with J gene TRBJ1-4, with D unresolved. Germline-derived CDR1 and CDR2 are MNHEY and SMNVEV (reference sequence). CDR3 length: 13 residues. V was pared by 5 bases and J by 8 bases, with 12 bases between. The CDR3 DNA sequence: TGTGCCAGCAGTCAGTACGAAGGGGAAAAACTGTTTTTT. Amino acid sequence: CASSQYEGEKLFF.

The CDR3 protein is CASSQGGRSEKLFF. The CDR3 nucleotides read TGTGCCAGCAGCCAAGGGGGTCGTTCTGAAAAACTGTTTTTT. The chain employs TRBV4-2 and TRBJ1-4; D call uncertain. Germline CDR1 is LGHNA and CDR2 is YNFKEQ. V gave up 1 base and J gave up 7 bases, with 10 bases separating them. This CDR3 has 14 residues.

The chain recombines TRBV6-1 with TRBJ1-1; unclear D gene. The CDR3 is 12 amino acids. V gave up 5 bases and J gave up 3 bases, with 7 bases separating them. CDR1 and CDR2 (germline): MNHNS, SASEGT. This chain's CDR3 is CASSRGYTEAFF. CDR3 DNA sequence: TGTGCCAGCAGTCGAGGTTACACTGAAGCTTTCTTT.

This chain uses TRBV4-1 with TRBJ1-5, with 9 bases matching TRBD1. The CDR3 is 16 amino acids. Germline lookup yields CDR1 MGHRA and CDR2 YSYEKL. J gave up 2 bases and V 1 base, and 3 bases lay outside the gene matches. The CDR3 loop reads CASSQAGQGGNQPQHF. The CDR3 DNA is TGCGCCAGCAGCCAAGCGGGACAGGGAGGCAATCAGCCCCAGCATTTT.

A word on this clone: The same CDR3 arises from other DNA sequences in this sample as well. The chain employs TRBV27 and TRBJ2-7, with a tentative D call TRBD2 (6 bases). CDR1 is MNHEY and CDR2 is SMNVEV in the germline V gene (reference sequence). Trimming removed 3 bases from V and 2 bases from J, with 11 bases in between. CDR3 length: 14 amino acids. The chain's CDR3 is CASSLEGPTYEQYF. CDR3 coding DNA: TGTGCCAGCAGTTTGGAGGGACCAACCTACGAGCAGTACTTC.

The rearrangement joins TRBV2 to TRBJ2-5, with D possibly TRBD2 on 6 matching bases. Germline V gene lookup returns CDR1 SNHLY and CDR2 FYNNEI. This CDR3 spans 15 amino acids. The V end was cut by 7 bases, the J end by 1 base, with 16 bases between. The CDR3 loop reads CASTHGVGGQETQYF. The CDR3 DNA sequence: TGTGCCAGCACTCACGGGGTCGGGGGCCAAGAGACCCAGTACTTC.

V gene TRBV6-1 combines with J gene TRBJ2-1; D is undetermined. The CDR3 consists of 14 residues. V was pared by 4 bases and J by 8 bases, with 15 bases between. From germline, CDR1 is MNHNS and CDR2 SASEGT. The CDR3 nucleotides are TGTGCCAGCAGTGTTGGACCCACTACCGATGAGCAGTTCTTC. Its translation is CASSVGPTTDEQFF.

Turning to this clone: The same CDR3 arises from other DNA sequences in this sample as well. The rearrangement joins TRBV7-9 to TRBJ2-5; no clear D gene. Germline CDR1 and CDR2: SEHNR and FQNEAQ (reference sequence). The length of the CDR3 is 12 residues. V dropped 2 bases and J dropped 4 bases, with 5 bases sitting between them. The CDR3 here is CASSLFRETQYF. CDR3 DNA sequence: TGTGCCAGCAGCTTATTCCGAGAGACCCAGTACTTC.

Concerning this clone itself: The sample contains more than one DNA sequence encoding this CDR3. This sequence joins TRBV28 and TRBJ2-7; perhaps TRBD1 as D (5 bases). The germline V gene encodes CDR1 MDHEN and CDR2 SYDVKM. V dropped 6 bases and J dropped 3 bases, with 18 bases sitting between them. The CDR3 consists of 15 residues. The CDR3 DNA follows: TGTGCCAGCAGCCCTGTCCTTAGGGGCCTCTACGAGCAGTACTTC. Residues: CASSPVLRGLYEQYF. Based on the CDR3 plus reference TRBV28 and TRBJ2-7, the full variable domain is DVKVTQSSRYLVKRTGEKVFLECVQDMDHENMFWYRQDPGLGLRLIYFSYDVKMKEKGDIPEGYSVSREKKERFSLILESASTNQTSMYLCASSPVLRGLYEQYFGPGTRLTVT.

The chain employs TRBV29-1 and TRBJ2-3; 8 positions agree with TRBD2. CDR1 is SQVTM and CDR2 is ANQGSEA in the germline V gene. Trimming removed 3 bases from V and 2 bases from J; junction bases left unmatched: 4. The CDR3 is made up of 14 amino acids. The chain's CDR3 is CSVEGLGNTDTQYF. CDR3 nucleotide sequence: TGCAGCGTTGAGGGACTAGGAAACACAGATACGCAGTATTTT.